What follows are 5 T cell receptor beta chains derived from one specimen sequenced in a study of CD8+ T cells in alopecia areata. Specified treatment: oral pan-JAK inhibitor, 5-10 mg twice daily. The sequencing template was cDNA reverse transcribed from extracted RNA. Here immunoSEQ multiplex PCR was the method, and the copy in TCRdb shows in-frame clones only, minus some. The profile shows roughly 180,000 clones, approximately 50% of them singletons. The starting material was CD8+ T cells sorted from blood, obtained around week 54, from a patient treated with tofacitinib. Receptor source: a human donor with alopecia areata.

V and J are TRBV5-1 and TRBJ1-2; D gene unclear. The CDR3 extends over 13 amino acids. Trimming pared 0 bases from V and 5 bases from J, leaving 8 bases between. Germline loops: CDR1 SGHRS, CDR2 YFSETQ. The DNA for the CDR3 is TGCGCCAGCAGCTTGGGTATGGTATATGGCTACACCTTC. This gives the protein CASSLGMVYGYTF. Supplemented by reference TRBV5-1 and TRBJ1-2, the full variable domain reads KAGVTQTPRYLIKTRGQQVTLSCSPISGHRSVSWYQQTPGQGLQFLFEYFSETQRNKGNFPGRFSGRQFSNSRSEMNVSTLELGDSALYLCASSLGMVYGYTFGSGTRLTVV.

In DNA, the CDR3 is TGTGCCAGCAGCTACCTCTCTGGGGGGACTAACTATGGCTACACCTTC. Protein sequence: CASSYLSGGTNYGYTF. The chain couples TRBV13 to TRBJ1-2; the D gene is possibly TRBD1 (5 bases). The V and J ends lost 4 bases and 0 bases respectively, with 15 bases between them. The CDR3 contains 16 residues. The germline V gene has CDR1 PRHDT and CDR2 FYEKMQ (reference sequence). Together with reference TRBV13 and TRBJ1-2, the CDR3 gives the full variable domain: AAGVIQSPRHLIKEKRETATLKCYPIPRHDTVYWYQQGPGQDPQFLISFYEKMQSDKGSIPDRFSAQQFSDYHSELNMSSLELGDSALYFCASSYLSGGTNYGYTFGSGTRLTVV.

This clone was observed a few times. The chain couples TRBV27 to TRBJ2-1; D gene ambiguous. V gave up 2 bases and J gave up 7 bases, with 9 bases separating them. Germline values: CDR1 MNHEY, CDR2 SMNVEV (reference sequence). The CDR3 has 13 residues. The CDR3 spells CASSLMPLNEQFF. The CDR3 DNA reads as TGTGCCAGCAGTTTAATGCCCTTAAATGAGCAGTTCTTC.

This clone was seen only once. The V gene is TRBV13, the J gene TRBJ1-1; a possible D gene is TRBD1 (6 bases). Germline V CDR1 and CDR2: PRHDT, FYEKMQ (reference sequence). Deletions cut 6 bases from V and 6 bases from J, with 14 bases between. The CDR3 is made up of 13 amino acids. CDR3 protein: CASRSEGGPEAFF. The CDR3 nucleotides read TGTGCCAGCAGATCCGAGGGGGGACCTGAAGCTTTCTTT.

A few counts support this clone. The CDR3 spells CASSYGSWGGDEQFF. The CDR3 nucleotides are TGTGCCAGCAGTTACGGGTCGTGGGGGGGCGATGAGCAGTTCTTC. The chain employs TRBV6-5 and TRBJ2-1; D is perhaps TRBD2 (7 bases). The CDR3 runs to 15 residues. V was pared by 2 bases and J by 8 bases, with 16 bases between. The germline V gene has CDR1 MNHEY and CDR2 SVGAGI.